This T cell receptor beta chain was identified in a study of blood T cell repertoires in COVID-19. Study-wide context: Nucleic acid was either cDNA or gDNA, and it came from T cells, B-cell-depleted T cells, or PBMCs.

Individuals aged roughly 18 to 90 years were recruited from 24 US areas. Recovery meant two consecutive negative NP/OP PCR tests, professional clearance, or resolved symptoms. V lost 4 bases to trimming and J lost 7 bases, with 17 bases between them. The CDR3 totals 15 residues. Germline V gene lookup returns CDR1 LNHDA and CDR2 SQIVND (reference sequence). Sequencing was performed with immunoSEQ multiplex PCR; in TCRdb, only in-frame clones are kept and a portion is missing. The repertoire consists of 250,000 to 300,000 clones, with 75% to 95% occurring once and the leading ten covering roughly 1.1%.

The chain links TRBV19 to TRBJ2-1; TRBD1 might be the D (5 bases). Sequencing used PBMCs or T cells enriched from blood (not recorded which). The TCR originated in a young woman who had recovered from COVID-19. Here the CDR3 reads CASSRAGKTGNEQFF. DNA of the CDR3: TGTGCCAGTAGTAGAGCAGGCAAAACAGGAAATGAGCAGTTCTTC. Full variable domain (outside the CDR3, taken from reference TRBV19 and TRBJ2-1): DGGITQSPKYLFRKEGQNVTLSCEQNLNHDAMYWYRQDPGQGLRLIYYSQIVNDFQKGDIAEGYSVSREKKESFPLTVTSAQKNPTAFYLCASSRAGKTGNEQFFGPGTRLTVL.